One and the same sample provided the 20 T cell receptor beta chains below, sequenced in a study of control samples from healthy donors and cancer patients. Method: immunoSEQ multiplex PCR; TCRdb's copy keeps in-frame clones and lacks some. Counted here are fewer than 150,000 clones, around 90% occurring once; the ten biggest clones make up about 2.6%. Sequencing input: blood. Source of these receptors: a man between 18 and 29 years old in good health.

The V gene is TRBV5-1, the J gene TRBJ1-2; 7 nucleotides line up with TRBD1. The CDR3 consists of 16 residues. Trimming removed 4 bases from V and 2 bases from J; junction bases left unmatched: 11. Germline CDR1 SGHRS, CDR2 YFSETQ. CDR3 in DNA: TGCGCCAGCAGCACCTACAGGGGCGATTCGAACTATGGCTACACCTTC. It is translated as CASSTYRGDSNYGYTF. Variable domain in full (rest from reference TRBV5-1 and TRBJ1-2): KAGVTQTPRYLIKTRGQQVTLSCSPISGHRSVSWYQQTPGQGLQFLFEYFSETQRNKGNFPGRFSGRQFSNSRSEMNVSTLELGDSALYLCASSTYRGDSNYGYTFGSGTRLTVV.

The V and J genes are TRBV4-3 and TRBJ2-5; D ambiguous. Germline V gene sequence: CDR1 LGHNA, CDR2 YSLEER. This CDR3 is built from 14 residues. Between the trimmed V and J ends, which lost 2 bases and 4 bases, there was a span of 11 bases. The CDR3: CASSQLVMAETQYF. The CDR3 DNA reads as TGCGCCAGCAGCCAATTGGTTATGGCAGAGACCCAGTACTTC.

This chain uses TRBV6-2 or TRBV6-3 with TRBJ1-5, with D possibly TRBD1 on 6 matching bases. The germline CDR1 and CDR2 sequences are MNHEY and SVGEGT. Trimming took off 0 bases at V and 4 bases at J, with 10 bases between the two ends. The CDR3 is 15 amino acids. This CDR3 is CASSYSPDSNQPQHF. The CDR3 bases are TGTGCCAGCAGTTACTCTCCGGACAGTAATCAGCCCCAGCATTTT.

This sequence joins TRBV19 and TRBJ1-2; D unresolved. The CDR3 has 15 amino acids. Germline V gene data show CDR1 as LNHDA and CDR2 as SQIVND (reference sequence). Trimming left V 1 base short and J 0 bases short, with 9 bases between. The CDR3 nucleotides read TGTGCCAGTAGTATAGGGACGGCACCTAACTATGGCTACACCTTC. Encoded protein: CASSIGTAPNYGYTF.

This clone has more than one count but fewer than ten. V usage is TRBV27 and J usage is TRBJ1-5; maybe TRBD1 (5 bases). Germline-derived CDR1 and CDR2 are MNHEY and SMNVEV (reference sequence). The CDR3 sequence is 17 residues long. V lost 3 bases to trimming and J lost 2 bases, with 17 bases between them. The CDR3 spells CASSLGGGTTGNQPQHF. CDR3 sequence (DNA): TGTGCCAGCAGTTTGGGTGGGGGTACAACGGGCAATCAGCCCCAGCATTTT.

The chain has TRBV7-9 and TRBJ2-7, with a tentative D call TRBD2 (5 bases). Trimming stripped 3 bases from V and 6 bases from J, with 9 bases between. The CDR3 consists of 12 residues. The germline gives CDR1 SEHNR, CDR2 FQNEAQ (reference sequence). The CDR3, as DNA: TGTGCCAGCAGCTTCACTAGTGGCGAGCAGTACTTC. This codes for CASSFTSGEQYF.

The chain joins TRBV27 to TRBJ2-3, with TRBD1 identical over 7 bases. After removal of 6 bases from V and 3 bases from J, the junction contained 9 bases not matched to a gene. Germline V gene lookup returns CDR1 MNHEY and CDR2 SMNVEV (reference sequence). The CDR3 has 15 amino acids. Here the CDR3 reads CASRGTGALTDTQYF. The DNA of the CDR3 is TGTGCCAGCAGGGGAACAGGGGCGCTTACAGATACGCAGTATTTT.

V and J are TRBV7-9 and TRBJ2-7; 7 bases map to TRBD1. CDR3 length: 12 amino acids. Germline V gives CDR1 SEHNR, CDR2 FQNEAQ (reference sequence). The V and J ends lost 1 base and 7 bases, in that order; junction bases with no gene match: 1. The CDR3 region is CASSLGDREQYV. The CDR3 coding sequence is TGTGCCAGCAGCTTAGGGGACAGAGAGCAGTACGTC.

V and J are TRBV6-5 and TRBJ2-1; a possible D gene is TRBD1 (6 bases). The V gene lost 5 bases and the J gene lost 5 bases, with 10 bases spanning the gap. There are 13 residues in the CDR3. Germline CDR1 is MNHEY and CDR2 is SVGAGI. The CDR3 spells CASSPDRNNEQFF. The CDR3 nucleotides read TGTGCCAGCAGTCCCGACAGGAACAATGAGCAGTTCTTC.

J is TRBJ1-4 and V is TRBV7-2; D ambiguous. The CDR3 extends over 14 amino acids. V dropped 3 bases and J dropped 6 bases, with 11 bases sitting between them. Germline V gives CDR1 SGHTA, CDR2 FQGNSA. CDR3 residues: CASSLAAFDEKLFF. As DNA, the CDR3 is TGTGCCAGCAGCTTGGCGGCTTTTGATGAAAAACTGTTTTTT.

This clone appeared a single time. The DNA of the CDR3 is TGTGCCAGCGGACTGGGGGGGCCTGACGGAAACACCATATATTTT. Protein sequence: CASGLGGPDGNTIYF. The rearrangement links TRBV11-2 to TRBJ1-3, with TRBD1 as a possible D gene (6 bases). V was pared by 8 bases and J by 4 bases, with 18 bases between. This CDR3 is built from 15 residues. Germline values: CDR1 SGHAT, CDR2 FQNNGV.

DNA for the CDR3: TGTGCCTGGAGTGCCGGGACAGGGGACCAGCCCCAGCATTTT. The encoded protein is CAWSAGTGDQPQHF. V gene TRBV30 combines with J gene TRBJ1-5, with 10 bases lining up with TRBD1. J was trimmed by 7 bases and V by 1 base; bases with no gene match: 4. CDR3 length: 14 residues. CDR1 GTSNPN and CDR2 SVGIG come from the germline V gene (reference sequence).

The count of this clone is one. The chain couples TRBV7-9 to TRBJ2-2; no clear D gene. Per germline, CDR1 SEHNR and CDR2 FQNEAQ (reference sequence). V lost 4 bases and J 5 bases, leaving 11 bases between the germline ends. CDR3 size: 14 residues. The CDR3 DNA is TGTGCCAGCAGCTCCTTTCTCGAGACCGGGGAGCTGTTTTTT. Translation: CASSSFLETGELFF.

The chain couples TRBV18 to TRBJ2-2; 7 bases map to TRBD2. This CDR3 region has 16 residues. Germline assignment: CDR1 KGHSH and CDR2 LQKENI. The trim removed 4 bases at V and 6 bases at J, leaving 11 bases unmatched. The CDR3 region is CASSQNPGGDAGELFF. CDR3 DNA sequence: TGTGCCAGCTCACAAAATCCGGGAGGAGACGCCGGGGAGCTGTTTTTT.

The chain couples TRBV5-1 to TRBJ2-5; a weak D match, TRBD2 (6 bases). The CDR3 is made up of 15 amino acids. V was trimmed by 0 bases and J by 0 bases, leaving 9 bases between them. The germline V gene has CDR1 SGHRS and CDR2 YFSETQ. The CDR3 here is CASSLGGGDQETQYF. CDR3 sequence (DNA): TGCGCCAGCAGCTTGGGCGGCGGGGACCAAGAGACCCAGTACTTC.

The genes are TRBV24-1 and TRBJ1-1; D is possibly TRBD1 (5 bases). CDR3 size: 13 residues. Germline V gene sequence: CDR1 KGHDR, CDR2 SFDVKD. Trimming removed 7 bases from V and 1 base from J, with 9 bases in between. The CDR3 loop is CATSQTANTEAFF. The CDR3 DNA sequence: TGTGCCACCAGCCAGACAGCGAACACTGAAGCTTTCTTT.

This clone was recorded a few times. The genes are TRBV20-1 and TRBJ1-5, with TRBD1 identical over 7 bases. Germline CDR1 reads DFQATT; CDR2 reads SNEGSKA (reference sequence). This CDR3 has 13 residues. V lost 3 bases to trimming and J lost 5 bases; unmatched junction nucleotides: 4. The DNA for the CDR3 is TGCAGTGCTAGTTCTCAGGGGGATCAGCCCCAGCATTTT. This encodes CSASSQGDQPQHF.

On this clone: Other DNA sequences in this sample translate to the same CDR3. The chain joins TRBV12-3 or TRBV12-4 to TRBJ1-1; D not resolved. This CDR3 has 12 residues. V was clipped by 3 bases and J by 4 bases, with 6 bases between them. The CDR3 coding sequence is TGTGCCAGCAGTTTGAGCGGCACTGAAGCTTTCTTT. Its translation: CASSLSGTEAFF.

J is TRBJ2-1 and V is TRBV4-3; D is perhaps TRBD2 (5 bases). Trimming stripped 4 bases from V and 3 bases from J, with 7 bases between. This CDR3 is 13 amino acids long. Germline CDR1 is LGHNA and CDR2 is YSLEER. CDR3 bases: TGCGCCAGCAGCCTTCGGGACTACAATGAGCAGTTCTTC. It translates to CASSLRDYNEQFF.

The chain uses TRBV5-5 and TRBJ2-7; perhaps TRBD1 as D (5 bases). This CDR3 has 13 amino acids. Germline V gene data show CDR1 as SGHKS and CDR2 as YYEKEE (reference sequence). V lost 3 bases to trimming and J lost 6 bases, with 13 bases between them. CDR3 residues: CASSYVQGLEQYF. The CDR3 DNA follows: TGTGCCAGCAGCTACGTGCAGGGTCTCGAGCAGTACTTC.